This is a list of T cell receptor beta chains from one sample in a study of cytotoxic CD8 clonotypes in ibrutinib-treated CLL. Repertoires were generated with immunoSEQ multiplex PCR, while TCRdb's copy carries only in-frame clones and drops some. The data show roughly 200,000 clones, with 60% to 80% seen just once and 10% to 12% held by the top ten. Sequenced material: PBMCs, taken after 12 months of ibrutinib treatment. All receptors come from a human donor with chronic lymphocytic leukemia. Each CDR3 is given with its conserved first and last residue. A D gene is named only where the DNA matches it firmly. Expanded clones get a size class; other rows say once, few or many, or leave the size out.

clone size: -
D gene: -
J gene: TRBJ1-6
V gene: TRBV5-6
CDR3 DNA: TGTGCCAGCAGCTTGCCCGGGTCGAATAATTCACCCCTCCACTTT
CDR3 protein: CASSLPGSNNSPLHF

clone size: -
D gene: -
J gene: TRBJ1-5
V gene: TRBV2
CDR3 DNA: TGTGCCAGCAGTTCTTATAGCAATCAGCCCCAGCATTTT
CDR3 protein: CASSSYSNQPQHF

clone size: -
D gene: TRBD2
J gene: TRBJ2-7
V gene: TRBV28
CDR3 DNA: TGTGCCAGCAGCCTCGGACTAGCGGGCCCCTACGAGCAGTACTTC
CDR3 protein: CASSLGLAGPYEQYF

clone size: -
D gene: TRBD1
J gene: TRBJ2-7
V gene: TRBV18
CDR3 DNA: TGTGCCAGCTCACCACGGACAGGGGCCCTCGGTGAGGAGCAGTACTTC
CDR3 protein: CASSPRTGALGEEQYF

clone size: once
D gene: -
J gene: TRBJ2-5
V gene: TRBV5-1
CDR3 DNA: TGCGCCAGCAGCGCCTCCCCCCGGGGGACAACCCAAGAGACCCAGTACTTC
CDR3 protein: CASSASPRGTTQETQYF

clone size: few
D gene: -
J gene: TRBJ2-7
V gene: TRBV20-1
CDR3 DNA: TGCAGTGCTCGGGACGGTCGGGAGCAGTACTTC
CDR3 protein: CSARDGREQYF

clone size: -
D gene: -
J gene: TRBJ2-4
V gene: TRBV27
CDR3 DNA: TGTGCCAGCAGTTTATCGATAGGGCAGGTAAACATTCAGTACTTC
CDR3 protein: CASSLSIGQVNIQYF

clone size: few
D gene: -
J gene: TRBJ1-2
V gene: TRBV4-1
CDR3 DNA: TGCGCCAGCAGCCAAGCCCCAGCGCTCGTCTATGGCTACACCTTC
CDR3 protein: CASSQAPALVYGYTF

clone size: -
D gene: -
J gene: TRBJ1-6
V gene: TRBV6-5
CDR3 DNA: TGTGCCAGCAGTTTCGCTGCGGACTATAATTCACCCCTCCACTTT
CDR3 protein: CASSFAADYNSPLHF

clone size: -
D gene: -
J gene: TRBJ2-3
V gene: TRBV5-1
CDR3 DNA: TGCGCCAGCAGCTTGGGTCAAAGGACAGATACGCAGTATTTT
CDR3 protein: CASSLGQRTDTQYF

clone size: -
D gene: -
J gene: TRBJ2-1
V gene: TRBV5-1
CDR3 DNA: TGCGCCAGCAGCTTGGGGTGGGGAAATGAGCAGTTCTTC
CDR3 protein: CASSLGWGNEQFF

clone size: -
D gene: TRBD1
J gene: TRBJ2-1
V gene: TRBV11-2
CDR3 DNA: TGTGCCAGCAGCGAAAGGACAGGGTCCTACAATGAGCAGTTCTTC
CDR3 protein: CASSERTGSYNEQFF

clone size: once
D gene: TRBD1
J gene: TRBJ2-1
V gene: TRBV11-2
CDR3 DNA: TGTGCCAGCAGCTGGGGGACAGGGAGGGATGAGCAGTTCTTC
CDR3 protein: CASSWGTGRDEQFF

clone size: -
D gene: TRBD2
J gene: TRBJ2-5
V gene: TRBV5-4
CDR3 DNA: TGTGCCAGCAGCCGGGAGGTTGAGACCCAGTACTTC
CDR3 protein: CASSREVETQYF